A selection of T cell receptor beta chains follows, all from one sample in a study of beta chain features in type 1 diabetes. Sequencing used immunoSEQ multiplex PCR; TCRdb keeps in-frame clones, though not all of them. The table has under 900,000 clones, roughly 15% seen once. Input material: naive CD4+ T cells from blood. Every receptor here comes from a woman aged 18-30 years in good health. Each CDR3 is given with its conserved first and last residue. The D gene is left open where the match is weak. The listing skips clone size in some rows; elsewhere it reads once, few, many or a size class.

j_call d_call clone_size v_call cdr3_nt cdr3_aa
TRBJ1-4 NA NA TRBV28 TGTGCCAGCAGCAGCGGGCAGGGCGACAAACTGTTTTTT CASSSGQGDKLFF
TRBJ2-1 NA NA TRBV18 TGTGCCAGCTCACCACGCGTGGGCTCCTACAATGAGCAGTTCTTC CASSPRVGSYNEQFF
TRBJ1-2 NA once TRBV4-3 TGCGCCAGCAGCCAAGATTACCGGAACTATGGCTACACCTTC CASSQDYRNYGYTF
TRBJ1-3 NA NA TRBV18 TGTGCCAGCTCACCAACGGACTCTGGAAACACCATATATTTT CASSPTDSGNTIYF
TRBJ2-7 NA few TRBV11-1 TGTGCCAGCAGCGCGACAGTGAGCTCCTACGAGCAGTACTTC CASSATVSSYEQYF
TRBJ2-1 TRBD1 NA TRBV25-1 TGTGCCAGCAGTGGACAGACAGGGCACAATGAGCAGTTCTTC CASSGQTGHNEQFF
TRBJ2-7 NA NA TRBV13 TGTGCCAGCAGCTCCCCGGGCAGGGGATACGAGCAGTACTTC CASSSPGRGYEQYF
TRBJ2-6 NA few TRBV10-3 TGTGCCATCAGTGACCCCACGGTCTCTGGGGCCAACGTCCTGACTTTC CAISDPTVSGANVLTF
TRBJ2-3 NA few TRBV28 TGTGCCAGCAGCGCGAGCACAGATACGCAGTATTTT CASSASTDTQYF
TRBJ2-4 NA NA TRBV10-3 TGTGCCATCGGGCTAGAAGCCAAAAACATTCAGTACTTC CAIGLEAKNIQYF
TRBJ1-1 NA few TRBV20-1 TGCAGTACAGGGAACACTGAAGCTTTCTTT CSTGNTEAFF
TRBJ2-4 TRBD1 few TRBV7-2 TGTGCCAGCAGCTCCACCGGGACAGGGAAAAACATTCAGTACTTC CASSSTGTGKNIQYF
TRBJ2-4 NA few TRBV4-1 TGCGCCAGCAGCCAAGTGGGGGGAGCCAAAAACATTCAGTACTTC CASSQVGGAKNIQYF
TRBJ2-5 NA few TRBV21-1 TGTGCTCCGGAGACCCAGTACTTC CAPETQYF
TRBJ2-5 TRBD2 few TRBV27 TGTGCCAGCAGTTTAATAGCGGGATGGCAGGATACCCAGTACTTC CASSLIAGWQDTQYF
TRBJ2-1 TRBD2 NA TRBV6-5 TGTGCCAGCAGGTCCGGGACTAGCAAGTACAATGAGCAGTTCTTC CASRSGTSKYNEQFF
TRBJ1-3 NA NA TRBV28 TGTGCCACCCTCGGCTCGGGCTGGGGAAACACCATATATTTT CATLGSGWGNTIYF
TRBJ2-1 TRBD2 few TRBV28 TGTGCCAGCAGCTCCGGCGAAGCGGGAGGCTACAATGAGCAGTTCTTC CASSSGEAGGYNEQFF
TRBJ1-3 NA NA TRBV7-9 TGTGCCAGCAGCCTACTTTTATTGTCAGCTGGAAACACCATATATTTT CASSLLLLSAGNTIYF
TRBJ1-2 NA few TRBV6-5 TGTGCCAGCAGTTACGGGGGATCCGGGGGCTACACCTTC CASSYGGSGGYTF
TRBJ2-7 TRBD2 few TRBV5-4 TGTGCCAGCAGCCTACCGGGGACTAGTATCCACGAGCAGTACTTC CASSLPGTSIHEQYF
TRBJ1-1 NA few TRBV21-1 TGTGCCAGCTTGGACAGCATGAACACTGAAGCTTTCTTT CASLDSMNTEAFF
TRBJ2-1 TRBD2 few TRBV7-6 TGTGCCAGCAGCTCCCGAGGACAGCGGGGGGATGAGCAGTTCTTC CASSSRGQRGDEQFF
TRBJ2-7 NA few TRBV7-2 TGTGCCAGCAGCTTAGCGCGGGCTAGTATCTACGAGCAGTACTTC CASSLARASIYEQYF
TRBJ1-2 NA few TRBV4-2 TGTGCCAGCAGCCAAGGTTTCGGCCGGCTCTATGGCTACACCTTC CASSQGFGRLYGYTF
TRBJ2-1 TRBD2 NA TRBV7-2 TGTGCCAGCAGCTTAAACGGAGCGGGAGGGGTTTGGAATGAGCAGTTCTTC CASSLNGAGGVWNEQFF
TRBJ2-7 TRBD2 NA TRBV14 TGTGCCAGCAGCCAAGACCCGACTAGCGGGTATTCCTACGAGCAGTACTTC CASSQDPTSGYSYEQYF
TRBJ2-3 NA few TRBV7-3 TGTGCCAGCAGCCGGGGACTCACAGATACGCAGTATTTT CASSRGLTDTQYF
TRBJ2-7 NA few TRBV11-2 TGTGCCAGCAGCTTCGGGAGAGGCGGCTACGAGCAGTACTTC CASSFGRGGYEQYF
TRBJ2-7 TRBD2 few TRBV2 TGTGCCAGCCAACCCTGGACTAGCGGGTTGGTATTC CASQPWTSGLVF
TRBJ2-1 NA NA TRBV7-2 TGTGCCAGCAGCTTTGAGGGGTCCTCCTACAATGAGCAGTTCTTC CASSFEGSSYNEQFF
TRBJ2-5 NA NA TRBV27 TGTGCCAGCAGTTTTTCCCACCAAGAGACCCAGTACTTC CASSFSHQETQYF
TRBJ1-1 NA NA TRBV19 TGTGCCAGTAGTATCCAGGCAGCGAACACTGAAGCTTTCTTT CASSIQAANTEAFF
TRBJ2-7 TRBD2 NA TRBV7-9 TGTGCCAGCAGCATCGGGACTAGCGGGAGCATACCCTACGAGCAGTACTTC CASSIGTSGSIPYEQYF
TRBJ2-7 NA NA TRBV7-2 TGTGCCAGCAGCTTAGGCCGACCCTACGAGCAGTACTTC CASSLGRPYEQYF
TRBJ2-7 TRBD1 NA TRBV7-3 TGTGCCAGCAGCTTCGCAGGGGGCTACGAGCAGTACTTC CASSFAGGYEQYF
TRBJ2-5 NA NA TRBV4-2 TGTGCCAGCAGCCGCCACCAATCATTGGAGACCCAGTACTTC CASSRHQSLETQYF
TRBJ2-7 NA NA TRBV4-2 TGTGCCAGCAGCCAAGATAAGCACTACGAGCAGTACTTC CASSQDKHYEQYF
TRBJ2-1 TRBD2 NA TRBV7-2 TGTGCCAGCAGCTTAGGGTGGCGGGGGAGTGAGCAGTTCTTC CASSLGWRGSEQFF
TRBJ1-1 NA NA TRBV7-9 TGTGCCAGCAGCTTAGGCTTGAGCCGGGGAAACACTGAAGCTTTCTTT CASSLGLSRGNTEAFF
TRBJ2-2 NA NA TRBV2 TGTGCCAGCAAGACCGGCTCTGACACCGGGGAGCTGTTTTTT CASKTGSDTGELFF
TRBJ2-1 TRBD2 NA TRBV7-2 TGTGCCAGCAGTCCCTATAGCGGGATTCTCAGCAATGAGCAGTTCTTC CASSPYSGILSNEQFF
TRBJ2-3 NA few TRBV6-1 TGTGCCAGCAGCCTACAGCGTGATACGCAGTATTTT CASSLQRDTQYF
TRBJ2-1 NA NA TRBV7-8 TGTGCCAGCAGCTTCCAGCGGGTTTGGTACAATGAGCAGTTCTTC CASSFQRVWYNEQFF
TRBJ1-1 NA few TRBV7-2 TGTGCCAGCAGCTTAGGGTTTAACACTGAAGCTTTCTTT CASSLGFNTEAFF
TRBJ2-7 TRBD2 NA TRBV28 TGTGCCAGCAGTTTATACGTGGTGGGAGGGCCTGGGGAGCAGTACTTC CASSLYVVGGPGEQYF
TRBJ2-7 NA NA TRBV7-2 TGTGCCAGCAGACTAGGGGGTGGCGACGAGCAGTACTTC CASRLGGGDEQYF
TRBJ2-1 TRBD1 few TRBV7-3 TGTGCCAGCAGCAGAGACAGGGGGAATGAGCAGTTCTTC CASSRDRGNEQFF
TRBJ2-7 NA NA TRBV21-1 TGTGCCAGCAGCAAAACCCCGGGACTAGGGACCTACGAGCAGTACTTC CASSKTPGLGTYEQYF